The 24 T cell receptor beta chains in this list originate from one sample, sequenced in a study of blood T cell repertoires in COVID-19. Only in-frame clones appear in the TCRdb table, and some are missing; sequencing was by immunoSEQ multiplex PCR. The sample includes 250,000 to 350,000 clones, 85% to 90% of them seen just once. The sample consisted of peripheral blood. These receptors were obtained from a woman aged 25 to 39 with COVID-19, enrolled during active disease.

The V and J genes are TRBV9 and TRBJ2-1, with a possible D match to TRBD2 (5 bases). Germline V gives CDR1 SGDLS, CDR2 YYNGEE. This CDR3 is 15 amino acids long. With 1 base removed from V and 0 bases from J, the gap between germline ends came to 8 bases. CDR3: CASSVLAGSYNEQFF. CDR3 in DNA: TGTGCCAGCAGCGTATTGGCGGGCTCCTACAATGAGCAGTTCTTC.

The chain has TRBV5-4 and TRBJ1-6; a possible D gene is TRBD1 (6 bases). V was trimmed by 0 bases and J by 5 bases, leaving 9 bases between them. The CDR3 has 15 residues. Germline V gene lookup returns CDR1 SGHNT and CDR2 YYREEE (reference sequence). CDR3: CASSLERTDNSPLHF. CDR3 DNA sequence: TGTGCCAGCAGCTTGGAGCGGACAGATAATTCACCCCTCCACTTT.

V gene TRBV5-6 combines with J gene TRBJ1-5; 9 bases are shared with TRBD1. Germline CDR1 is SGHDT and CDR2 is YYEEEE. J gave up 2 bases and V 1 base, and 4 bases lay outside the gene matches. The CDR3 totals 16 residues. Here the CDR3 DNA reads TGTGCCAGCAGCTTGTACCGGACAGGGGGCAATCAGCCCCAGCATTTT. Amino acids: CASSLYRTGGNQPQHF.

The chain combines TRBV28 with TRBJ2-2, with a tentative D call TRBD2 (6 bases). This CDR3 contains 19 residues. The germline CDR1 and CDR2 sequences are MDHEN and SYDVKM. V lost 2 bases and J lost 5, with 24 bases in between. The CDR3: CASSLPPLGLTGWTGELFF. In nucleotides, the CDR3 is TGTGCCAGCAGTTTACCTCCCTTGGGACTGACGGGATGGACCGGGGAGCTGTTTTTT.

A note on this clone: The identical CDR3 is also encoded by other nucleotide sequences in the sample. The chain links TRBV4-1 to TRBJ1-5; no clear D gene. Germline V gives CDR1 MGHRA, CDR2 YSYEKL. The length of the CDR3 is 14 residues. The germline V and J ends were trimmed by 4 bases and 2 bases, with 9 bases remaining between them. CDR3 bases: TGCGCCAGCAGCCCCCTTGAGGGCAATCAGCCCCAGCATTTT. Translation gives CASSPLEGNQPQHF.

The chain links TRBV5-1 to TRBJ2-1, with 7 bases identical to TRBD2. This CDR3 has 16 amino acids. V was clipped by 0 bases and J by 3 bases; unmatched bases: 6. Germline lookup yields CDR1 SGHRS and CDR2 YFSETQ. CDR3 in amino acids: CASSLVPSSGYNEQFF. CDR3 in DNA: TGCGCCAGCAGCTTGGTACCGTCTAGCGGCTACAATGAGCAGTTCTTC.

CDR3 region: CASPSIGQPLDYTF. In DNA, the CDR3 is TGTGCCAGCCCCAGTATAGGACAGCCCCTGGACTACACCTTC. The chain carries TRBV5-5 and TRBJ1-2; weak D call: TRBD1 (6 bases). This CDR3 is 14 amino acids long. Trimming took 7 bases from V and 10 from J, leaving 23 bases between them. The V gene's germline CDR1 is SGHKS and CDR2 YYEKEE (reference sequence). The whole variable domain, filled in from reference TRBV5-5 and TRBJ1-2, reads DAGVTQSPTHLIKTRGQQVTLRCSPISGHKSVSWYQQVLGQGPQFIFQYYEKEERGRGNFPDRFSARQFPNYSSELNVNALLLGDSALYLCASPSIGQPLDYTFGSGTRLTVV.

The CDR3 sequence: CASSEARGLGTEAFF. CDR3 bases: TGTGCCAGCAGTGAAGCCAGGGGGCTGGGCACTGAAGCTTTCTTT. The genes are TRBV2 and TRBJ1-1; 8 nucleotides line up with TRBD1. The V gene's germline CDR1 is SNHLY and CDR2 FYNNEI. V shed 0 bases and J 4 bases; nucleotides not matched to a gene: 4. The CDR3 is 15 amino acids.

CDR3 protein: CASSPRGGYEQYF. The CDR3 DNA is TGTGCCAGCAGCCCGAGGGGGGGCTACGAGCAGTACTTC. The genes are TRBV27 and TRBJ2-7, with D perhaps TRBD2 (7 bases). V lost 6 bases, J lost 3 bases, and 12 bases lay in between. The length of the CDR3 is 13 residues. Germline CDR1 is MNHEY and CDR2 is SMNVEV (reference sequence).

About this clone itself: Other nucleotide sequences from this sample produce the same CDR3. The chain joins TRBV10-3 to TRBJ1-1; possible D gene TRBD1, 5 bases. CDR1 and CDR2 from the germline V gene are ENHRY and SYGVKD. The V and J ends lost 0 bases and 4 bases respectively, with 6 bases between them. This CDR3 contains 13 residues. The CDR3 region has the DNA TGTGCCATCAGTGAGTCGGGGGGCACTGAAGCTTTCTTT. It translates to CAISESGGTEAFF.

V is TRBV9 and J is TRBJ2-7; D is possibly TRBD2 (6 bases). The CDR3 is 12 amino acids. Trimming took off 3 bases at V and 5 bases at J, with 9 bases between the two ends. Per germline, CDR1 SGDLS and CDR2 YYNGEE. CDR3 bases: TGTGCCAGCAGCGCACGCGGGGACGAGCAGTACTTC. Residues: CASSARGDEQYF.

The chain has TRBV29-1 and TRBJ1-1; TRBD1 might be the D (5 bases). This CDR3 comprises 14 residues. V was trimmed by 3 bases and J by 0 bases, leaving 11 bases between them. The V gene's germline CDR1 is SQVTM and CDR2 ANQGSEA. CDR3 sequence (DNA): TGCAGCGTTGATCCGAAGGGGATGAACACTGAAGCTTTCTTT. Protein product: CSVDPKGMNTEAFF.

This chain links TRBV7-8 with TRBJ2-7, with 8 bases matching TRBD2. This CDR3 comprises 15 residues. From germline, CDR1 is SGHVS and CDR2 FQNEAQ. With 0 bases clipped from V and 3 bases from J, the junction kept 4 bases outside the gene matches. CDR3 protein: CASSLAAGGFYEQYF. The CDR3 DNA reads as TGTGCCAGCAGCTTAGCCGCGGGAGGCTTCTACGAGCAGTACTTC.

This clone appeared a single time. CDR3 region: CASSARLAGFYNEQFF. DNA for the CDR3: TGTGCCAGCAGCGCAAGACTAGCGGGATTCTACAATGAGCAGTTCTTC. The V gene is TRBV7-9, the J gene TRBJ2-1, with 11 bases matching TRBD2. The germline CDR1 and CDR2 sequences are SEHNR and FQNEAQ (reference sequence). The CDR3 extends over 16 amino acids. V shed 5 bases and J 3 bases; nucleotides not matched to a gene: 6.

V is TRBV2 and J is TRBJ1-1; a possible D gene is TRBD1 (5 bases). This CDR3 has 14 residues. The ends were cut back, 5 bases at V and 4 bases at J, with 14 bases in the middle. Germline loops: CDR1 SNHLY, CDR2 FYNNEI. In DNA, the CDR3 is TGTGCCAGCAGTTACTCGGGGGTAGGCACTGAAGCTTTCTTT. Encoded protein: CASSYSGVGTEAFF.

This chain connects TRBV6-6 to TRBJ2-5; 12 nucleotides match TRBD2. J was trimmed by 1 base and V by 5 bases; bases with no gene match: 8. Germline V CDR1 and CDR2: MNHNY, SVGAGI (reference sequence). CDR3 length equals 17 residues. CDR3 bases: TGTGCCAGCAGTCCTCCGAGGACTAGCGGGGTCCAAGAGACCCAGTACTTC. Amino acid sequence: CASSPPRTSGVQETQYF.

The chain joins TRBV28 to TRBJ1-6, with TRBD1 identical over 8 bases. In germline, CDR1 is MDHEN, CDR2 SYDVKM. CDR3 length: 17 residues. V lost 5 bases and J lost 0; bases outside the gene matches: 6. Here the CDR3 reads CASSIRTGSSYNSPLHF. The DNA of the CDR3 is TGTGCCAGCAGTATCAGGACAGGGAGCTCCTATAATTCACCCCTCCACTTT.

V is TRBV6-5 and J is TRBJ1-1; D remains unclear. The CDR3 contains 12 residues. Trimming took 5 bases from V and 8 from J, leaving 12 bases between them. Germline V gene data show CDR1 as MNHEY and CDR2 as SVGAGI. CDR3 sequence: CASSNGRREAFF. CDR3 DNA sequence: TGTGCCAGCAGTAACGGGAGGAGGGAAGCTTTCTTT.

The CDR3 protein is CASSQETSGREYF. CDR3 DNA sequence: TGTGCCAGCAGCCAAGAAACTAGCGGGAGGGAGTACTTC. The chain links TRBV14 to TRBJ2-7, with 13 bases aligning to TRBD2. This CDR3 is built from 13 residues. J lost 11 bases, V lost 0 bases, and 1 base had no gene match. Germline lookup yields CDR1 SGHDN and CDR2 FVKESK.

This clone was counted once. The V gene is TRBV2, the J gene TRBJ2-4; weak D call: TRBD1 (6 bases). From germline, CDR1 is SNHLY and CDR2 FYNNEI. The CDR3 runs to 12 residues. Trimming removed 4 bases at V and 9 bases at J, with 10 bases between. Written as DNA, the CDR3 is TGTGCCAGCAGTGTACAGGGAATCATTCAGTACTTC. The encoded protein is CASSVQGIIQYF.

The chain has TRBV27 and TRBJ1-3; the D gene is possibly TRBD1 (5 bases). The V gene lost 6 bases and the J gene lost 0 bases, with 15 bases spanning the gap. The CDR3 consists of 16 residues. The V gene's germline CDR1 is MNHEY and CDR2 SMNVEV (reference sequence). The CDR3 is CASSLGAGISGNTIYF. CDR3 nucleotide sequence: TGTGCCAGCAGCCTTGGGGCAGGGATCTCTGGAAACACCATATATTTT.

V is TRBV28 and J is TRBJ2-5; 7 bases agree with TRBD2. Trimming removed 2 bases from V and 6 bases from J; junction bases left unmatched: 6. Germline V gene data show CDR1 as MDHEN and CDR2 as SYDVKM. The CDR3 spans 14 residues. CDR3 region: CASSLMGGGKTQYF. The CDR3 region has the DNA TGTGCCAGCAGTTTAATGGGGGGAGGGAAGACCCAGTACTTC.

V usage is TRBV28 and J usage is TRBJ1-2, with D maybe TRBD1 (5 bases). This CDR3 region has 15 residues. Trimming took 6 bases from V and 6 from J, leaving 20 bases between them. Germline CDR1 reads MDHEN; CDR2 reads SYDVKM. The CDR3: CASSYDLRGGNGYTF. Here the CDR3 DNA reads TGTGCCAGCAGCTATGACTTGAGGGGAGGGAATGGCTACACCTTC.

This clone has a handful of counts. The chain employs TRBV30 and TRBJ1-6; 7 nucleotides match TRBD1. V dropped 1 base and J dropped 3; count of bases not matched to a gene: 0. Germline CDR1 reads GTSNPN; CDR2 reads SVGIG (reference sequence). The CDR3 sequence is 14 residues long. The CDR3 loop is CAWSGTGYNSPLHF. The CDR3 DNA is TGTGCCTGGAGTGGGACAGGCTATAATTCACCCCTCCACTTT.